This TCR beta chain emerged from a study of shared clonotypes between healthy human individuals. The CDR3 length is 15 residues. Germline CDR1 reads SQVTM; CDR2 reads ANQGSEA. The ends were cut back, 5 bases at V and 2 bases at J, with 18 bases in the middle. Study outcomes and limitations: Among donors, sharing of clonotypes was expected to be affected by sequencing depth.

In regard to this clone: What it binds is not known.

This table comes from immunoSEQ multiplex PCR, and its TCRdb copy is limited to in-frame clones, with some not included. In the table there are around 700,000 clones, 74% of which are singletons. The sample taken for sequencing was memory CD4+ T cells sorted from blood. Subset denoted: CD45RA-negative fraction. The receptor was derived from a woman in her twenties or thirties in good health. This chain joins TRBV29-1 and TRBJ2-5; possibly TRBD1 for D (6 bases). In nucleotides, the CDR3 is TGCAGCGTTCGCAGTGCAGGGGTAGGACAAGAGACCCAGTACTTC. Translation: CSVRSAGVGQETQYF.